These T cell receptor beta chains were read from a single sample in a study of OX40 agonist ivuxolimab in advanced cancers. The repertoire was sequenced with immunoSEQ multiplex PCR; TCRdb's copy has only in-frame clones and lacks some. Counted here are tens of thousands of clones, around four fifths occurring once; the ten biggest clones make up 1.5% to 2%. This specimen consisted of CD4+ or CD8+ T cells sorted from blood, obtained in a trial of the OX40 agonist ivuxolimab. These receptor sequences come from an adult with an advanced solid tumor such as melanoma, head and neck, liver or kidney cancer. Both conserved end residues are part of each CDR3. The order of the fields is D gene, V gene, CDR3 length, J gene, clone size, CDR3 DNA, CDR3 protein. A D gene is named only where the DNA matches it firmly. Clone size is not always given. Where it is, it says once, few, many or a class for expanded clones.

>-|TRBV5-4|14|TRBJ1-4|-
TGTGCCAGCAGGCAGACCGGGGTGGAAGAAAAACTGTTTTTT
CASRQTGVEEKLFF
>-|TRBV13|13|TRBJ1-1|-
TGTGCCAGCAGCTTATCACTCCTCGCTGAAGCTTTCTTT
CASSLSLLAEAFF
>-|TRBV7-9|14|TRBJ2-7|-
TGTGCCAGCAGCTCGGGGGAGGGGGCGAGGGAGCAGTACTTC
CASSSGEGAREQYF
>-|TRBV30|13|TRBJ1-5|-
TGTGCCTGGAGTGACAGGAGTTATCAGCCCCAGCATTTT
CAWSDRSYQPQHF
>-|TRBV11-2|15|TRBJ1-2|few
TGTGCCAGCAGCTTAGATTTACAGCCTAACTATGGCTACACCTTC
CASSLDLQPNYGYTF
>-|TRBV5-5|13|TRBJ1-2|-
TGTGCCAGCATCCCGACGGGGGAGGGTGGCTACACCTTC
CASIPTGEGGYTF
>TRBD2|TRBV4-3|13|TRBJ2-5|-
TGCGCCAGCAGCCGGACTAGCGCTGAGACCCAGTACTTC
CASSRTSAETQYF
>-|TRBV28|14|TRBJ2-5|-
TGTGCCAGCAGTTTACCTGGACTACCGGAGACCCAGTACTTC
CASSLPGLPETQYF
>TRBD1|TRBV19|17|TRBJ2-3|-
TGTGCCAGTAGTATAGGGGGGACAGGGGGCGCGGGAGATACGCAGTATTTT
CASSIGGTGGAGDTQYF
>-|TRBV30|14|TRBJ1-2|-
TGTGCCTGGAGTACGAAGCGGGGGTCCTATGGCTACACCTTC
CAWSTKRGSYGYTF
>TRBD2|TRBV5-5|14|TRBJ2-3|once
TGTGCCAGCAGGTGGGCGGGGGAAACAGATACGCAGTATTTT
CASRWAGETDTQYF
>-|TRBV15|14|TRBJ2-7|-
TGTGCCACCAGCAGAGATCCCCAGGGAAACGAGCAGTACTTC
CATSRDPQGNEQYF
>-|TRBV6-7|14|TRBJ2-7|-
TGTGCCAGCAGTTCGAGCTCTCTGGGCTACGAGCAGTACTTC
CASSSSSLGYEQYF
>TRBD2|TRBV28|16|TRBJ2-3|-
TGTGCCAGCAGTTTCCCTCTAGCGGGAAACACAGATACGCAGTATTTT
CASSFPLAGNTDTQYF
>-|TRBV30|13|TRBJ2-5|-
TGTGCCTGGAGTGTAGGCCTGGAGGAGACCCAGTACTTC
CAWSVGLEETQYF
>TRBD1|TRBV5-1|14|TRBJ1-6|-
TGCGCCAGCAGCTGGGGGACAGACGGTTCACCCCTCCACTTT
CASSWGTDGSPLHF
>TRBD1|TRBV7-6|16|TRBJ2-1|-
TGTGCCAGCAGCTTAATCAGGGGGAGATCCTACAATGAGCAGTTCTTC
CASSLIRGRSYNEQFF
>-|TRBV28|13|TRBJ1-1|once
TGTGCCAGCAGTTTATTTCGGGACACTGAAGCTTTCTTT
CASSLFRDTEAFF
>TRBD2|TRBV6-5|15|TRBJ2-5|few
TGTGCCAGCAGTCGGACTAGCGGGGGCGGGGAGACCCAGTACTTC
CASSRTSGGGETQYF
>-|TRBV9|16|TRBJ2-3|-
TGTGCCAGCAGCGTATCTCTGGACCCCAGCACAGATACGCAGTATTTT
CASSVSLDPSTDTQYF
>TRBD1|TRBV28|14|TRBJ1-1|-
TGTGCCAGCAGTTCAGGGACAGGGAAGTTTGAAGCTTTCTTT
CASSSGTGKFEAFF
>TRBD2|TRBV5-1|16|TRBJ2-3|-
TGCGCCAGCAGCATTAGCGGGGGCCTACTCACAGATACGCAGTATTTT
CASSISGGLLTDTQYF
>TRBD1|TRBV6-5|15|TRBJ1-1|once
TGTGCCAGCAGTTACTCCACAGGGGGTGACACTGAAGCTTTCTTT
CASSYSTGGDTEAFF
>-|TRBV11-2|15|TRBJ1-2|-
TGTGCCAGCAGCTTAGATCCCGGGGCAGTCCGGGGCTACACCTTC
CASSLDPGAVRGYTF
>TRBD1|TRBV30|15|TRBJ1-4|-
TGTGCCCGGGCCGATTCAGGGGGCGCCGATGAAAAACTGTTTTTT
CARADSGGADEKLFF
>-|TRBV5-1|13|TRBJ1-1|-
TGCGCCAGCAGCCTCTCCGGGGCCCCGGCAGCTTTCTTT
CASSLSGAPAAFF
>-|TRBV29-1|14|TRBJ2-3|-
TGCAGCGCCCGCCCGGGCCAGGCATCAGATACGCAGTATTTT
CSARPGQASDTQYF
>-|TRBV6-5|13|TRBJ2-3|-
TGTGCCAGCAGAAATGACGGCACAGATACGCAGTATTTT
CASRNDGTDTQYF
>-|TRBV6-6|13|TRBJ1-2|-
TGTGCCAGCAGTCCCCAGGGGAATGGTGGCTACACCTTC
CASSPQGNGGYTF
>TRBD2|TRBV5-6|16|TRBJ2-1|-
TGTGCCAGCAGTCCGGGGGGGTACCTTTCTCGCAACGAGCAGTTCTTC
CASSPGGYLSRNEQFF
>-|TRBV11-2|15|TRBJ2-7|-
TGTGCCAGCAGCGTCAACAGGTTATCCTCCTACGAGCAGTACTTC
CASSVNRLSSYEQYF
>-|TRBV5-1|14|TRBJ2-7|once
TGCGCCAGCAGCACTCGGGATCTGGACTCCGAGCAGTACTTC
CASSTRDLDSEQYF
>-|TRBV19|13|TRBJ1-4|-
TGCGCCTCTCAGCGGCGAATTAATGAAAAACTGTTTTTT
CASQRRINEKLFF
>TRBD1|TRBV9|19|TRBJ1-1|-
TGTGCCAGCAGCGTAGTAGTAGTAGTAGTAGAGACAGGGGGCACTGAAGCTTTCTTT
CASSVVVVVVETGGTEAFF
>-|TRBV2|15|TRBJ1-3|-
TGTGCCAGCAGTCGTGAGCGGGTTCAGAGAAACACCATATATTTT
CASSRERVQRNTIYF
>-|TRBV2|14|TRBJ1-3|-
TGTGCCAGCAGTCTTACTCAGGGGACTTACACCATATATTTT
CASSLTQGTYTIYF
>TRBD1|TRBV11-2|16|TRBJ1-6|-
TGTGCCAGCAGCTTAGTCACAGGGGTTACTAATTCACCCCTCCACTTT
CASSLVTGVTNSPLHF
>TRBD1|TRBV7-3|13|TRBJ1-2|-
TGTGCCAGCAGCGCCCGGACAGGGAACGGCTACACCTTC
CASSARTGNGYTF
>TRBD1|TRBV10-3|17|TRBJ1-5|-
TGTGCCATCAGTGAGTCGTTGGCAGGGGGAGGCAATCAGCCCCAGCATTTT
CAISESLAGGGNQPQHF